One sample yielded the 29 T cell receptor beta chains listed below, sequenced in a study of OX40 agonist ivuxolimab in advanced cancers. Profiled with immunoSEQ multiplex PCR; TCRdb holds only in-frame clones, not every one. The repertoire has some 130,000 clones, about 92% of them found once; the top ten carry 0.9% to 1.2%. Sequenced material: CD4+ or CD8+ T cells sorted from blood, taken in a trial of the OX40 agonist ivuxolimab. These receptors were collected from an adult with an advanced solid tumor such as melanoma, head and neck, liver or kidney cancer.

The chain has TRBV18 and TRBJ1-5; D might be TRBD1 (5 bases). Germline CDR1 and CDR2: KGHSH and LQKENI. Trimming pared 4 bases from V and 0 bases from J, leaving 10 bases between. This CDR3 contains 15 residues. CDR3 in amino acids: CASSQTETSNQPQHF. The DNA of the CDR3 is TGTGCCAGCTCACAGACAGAGACTAGCAATCAGCCCCAGCATTTT.

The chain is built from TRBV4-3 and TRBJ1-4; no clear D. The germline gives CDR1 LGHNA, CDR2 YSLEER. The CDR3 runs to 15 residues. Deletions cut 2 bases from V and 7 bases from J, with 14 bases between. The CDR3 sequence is CASSQSRGWAEKLFF. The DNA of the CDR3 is TGCGCCAGCAGCCAATCGCGGGGATGGGCTGAAAAACTGTTTTTT.

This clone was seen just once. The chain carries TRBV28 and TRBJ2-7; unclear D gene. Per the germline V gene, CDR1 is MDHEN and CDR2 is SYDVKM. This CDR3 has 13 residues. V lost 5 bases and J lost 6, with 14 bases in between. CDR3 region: CASSLELRVEQYF. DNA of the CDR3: TGTGCCAGCAGTCTCGAACTCCGGGTCGAGCAGTACTTC.

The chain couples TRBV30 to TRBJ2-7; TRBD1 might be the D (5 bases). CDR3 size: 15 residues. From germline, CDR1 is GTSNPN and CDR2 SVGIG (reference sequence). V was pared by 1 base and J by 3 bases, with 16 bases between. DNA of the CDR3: TGTGCCTGGAGTGAGACAGCTGCCGGTCTCTACGAGCAGTACTTC. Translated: CAWSETAAGLYEQYF.

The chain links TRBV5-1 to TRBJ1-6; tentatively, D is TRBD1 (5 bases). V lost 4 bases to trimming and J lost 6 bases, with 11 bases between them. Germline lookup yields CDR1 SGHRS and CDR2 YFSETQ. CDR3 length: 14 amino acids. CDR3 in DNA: TGCGCCAGCAGCCCGTCCGGGGCTAATTCACCCCTCCACTTT. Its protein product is CASSPSGANSPLHF.

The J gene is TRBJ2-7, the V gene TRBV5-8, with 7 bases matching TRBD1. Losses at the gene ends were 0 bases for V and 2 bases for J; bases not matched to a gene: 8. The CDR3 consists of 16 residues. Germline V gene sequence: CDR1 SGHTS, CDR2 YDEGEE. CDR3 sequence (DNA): TGTGCCAGCAGCTTGGAAGGGACAGCTTTCCCCTACGAGCAGTACTTC. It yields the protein CASSLEGTAFPYEQYF.

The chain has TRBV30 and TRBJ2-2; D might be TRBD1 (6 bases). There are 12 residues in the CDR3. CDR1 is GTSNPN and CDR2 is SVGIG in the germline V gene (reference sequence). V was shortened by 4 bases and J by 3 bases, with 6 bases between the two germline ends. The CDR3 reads CAWNRDTGELFF. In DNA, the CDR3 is TGTGCCTGGAACAGGGACACCGGGGAGCTGTTTTTT. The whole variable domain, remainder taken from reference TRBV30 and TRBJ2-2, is SQTIHQWPATLVQPVGSPLSLECTVEGTSNPNLYWYRQAAGRGLQLLFYSVGIGQISSEVPQNLSASRPQDRQFILSSKKLLLSDSGFYLCAWNRDTGELFFGEGSRLTVL.

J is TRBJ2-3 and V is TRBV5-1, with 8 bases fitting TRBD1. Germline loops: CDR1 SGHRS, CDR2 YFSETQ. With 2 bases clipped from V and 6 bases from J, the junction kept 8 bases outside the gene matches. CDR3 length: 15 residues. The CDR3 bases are TGCGCCAGCAGCTTCGGACAGGGTTTTTCCGATACGCAGTATTTT. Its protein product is CASSFGQGFSDTQYF.

DNA for the CDR3: TGTGCCACCAGCAGAGGACTAGCCGGGGTCTACAATGAGCAGTTCTTC. Protein sequence: CATSRGLAGVYNEQFF. This chain connects TRBV15 to TRBJ2-1; 7 bases fit TRBD2. Looked up from germline, CDR1 is LNHNV and CDR2 is YYDKDF (reference sequence). The CDR3 runs 16 residues. V gave up 1 base and J gave up 3 bases; unmatched junction bases: 6.

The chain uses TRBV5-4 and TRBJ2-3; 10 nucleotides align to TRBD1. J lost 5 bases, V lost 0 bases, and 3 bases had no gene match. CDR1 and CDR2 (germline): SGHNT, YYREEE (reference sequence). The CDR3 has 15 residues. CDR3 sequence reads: CASSLGQGALDTQYF. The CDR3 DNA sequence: TGTGCCAGCAGCTTGGGACAGGGGGCTCTAGATACGCAGTATTTT. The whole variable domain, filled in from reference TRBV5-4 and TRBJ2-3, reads ETGVTQSPTHLIKTRGQQVTLRCSSQSGHNTVSWYQQALGQGPQFIFQYYREEENGRGNFPPRFSGLQFPNYSSELNVNALELDDSALYLCASSLGQGALDTQYFGPGTRLTVL.

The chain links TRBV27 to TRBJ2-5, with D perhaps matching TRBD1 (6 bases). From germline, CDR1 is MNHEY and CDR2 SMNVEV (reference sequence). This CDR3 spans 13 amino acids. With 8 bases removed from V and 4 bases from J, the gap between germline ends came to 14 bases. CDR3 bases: TGTGCCAGCTCCCGTAGGACAGTAGAGACCCAGTACTTC. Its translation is CASSRRTVETQYF.

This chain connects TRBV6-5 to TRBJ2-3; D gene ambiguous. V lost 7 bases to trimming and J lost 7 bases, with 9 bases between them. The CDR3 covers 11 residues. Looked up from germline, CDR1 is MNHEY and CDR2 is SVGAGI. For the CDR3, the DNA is TGTGCCAGCACCCACGGAAATACGCAGTATTTT. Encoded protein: CASTHGNTQYF.

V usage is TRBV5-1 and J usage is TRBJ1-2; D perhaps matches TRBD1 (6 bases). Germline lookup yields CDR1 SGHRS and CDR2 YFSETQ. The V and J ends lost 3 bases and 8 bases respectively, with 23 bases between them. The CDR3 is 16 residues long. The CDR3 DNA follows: TGCGCCAGCAGCTCTCTAGGGGCAGGGGCCGAGTACGGCTACACCTTC. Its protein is CASSSLGAGAEYGYTF.

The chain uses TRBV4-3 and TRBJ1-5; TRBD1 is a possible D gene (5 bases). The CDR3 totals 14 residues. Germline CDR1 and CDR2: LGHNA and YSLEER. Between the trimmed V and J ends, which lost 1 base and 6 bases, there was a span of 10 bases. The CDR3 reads CASSQGGGAQPQHF. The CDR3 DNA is TGCGCCAGCAGCCAAGGCGGCGGGGCTCAGCCCCAGCATTTT.

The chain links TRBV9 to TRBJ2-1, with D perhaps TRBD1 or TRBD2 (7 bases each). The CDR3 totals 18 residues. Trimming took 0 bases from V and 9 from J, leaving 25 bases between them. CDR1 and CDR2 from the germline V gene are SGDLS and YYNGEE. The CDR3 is CASSVDGGGDRRGSEQFF. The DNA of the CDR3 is TGTGCCAGCAGCGTAGACGGAGGGGGGGACAGACGAGGGAGTGAGCAGTTCTTC.

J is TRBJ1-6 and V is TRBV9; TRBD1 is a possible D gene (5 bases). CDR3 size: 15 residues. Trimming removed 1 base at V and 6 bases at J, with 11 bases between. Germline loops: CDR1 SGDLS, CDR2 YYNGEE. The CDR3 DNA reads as TGTGCCAGCAGCGTAAATCAGGGAGGTAATTCACCCCTCCACTTT. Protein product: CASSVNQGGNSPLHF.

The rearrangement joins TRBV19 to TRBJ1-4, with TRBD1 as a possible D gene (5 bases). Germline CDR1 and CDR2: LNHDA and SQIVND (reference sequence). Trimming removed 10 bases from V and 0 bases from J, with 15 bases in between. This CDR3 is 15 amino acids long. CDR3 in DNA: TGTGCCACTCAACCGCAGGGCTCAACTAATGAAAAACTGTTTTTT. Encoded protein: CATQPQGSTNEKLFF.

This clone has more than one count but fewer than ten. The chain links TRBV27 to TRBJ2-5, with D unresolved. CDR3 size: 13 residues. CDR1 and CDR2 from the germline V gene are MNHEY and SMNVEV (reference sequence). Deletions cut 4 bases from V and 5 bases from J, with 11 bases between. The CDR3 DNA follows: TGTGCCAGCAGTTCCCCGGCCAGGGAGACCCAGTACTTC. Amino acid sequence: CASSSPARETQYF.

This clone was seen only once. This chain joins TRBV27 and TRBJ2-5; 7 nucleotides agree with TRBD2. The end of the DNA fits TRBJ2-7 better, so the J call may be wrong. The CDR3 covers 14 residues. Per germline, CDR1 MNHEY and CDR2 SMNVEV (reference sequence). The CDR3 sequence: CATPPGGSSYEQYF. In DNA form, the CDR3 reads TGTGCCACTCCCCCGGGGGGAAGCTCCTACGAGCAGTACTTC.

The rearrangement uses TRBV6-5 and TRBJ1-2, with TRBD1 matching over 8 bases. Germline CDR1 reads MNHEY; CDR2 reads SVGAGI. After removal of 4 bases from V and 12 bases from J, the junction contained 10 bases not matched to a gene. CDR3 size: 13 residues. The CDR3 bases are TGTGCCAGCAGTTGGGACAGGAACTCGGAGGACACCTTC. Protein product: CASSWDRNSEDTF.

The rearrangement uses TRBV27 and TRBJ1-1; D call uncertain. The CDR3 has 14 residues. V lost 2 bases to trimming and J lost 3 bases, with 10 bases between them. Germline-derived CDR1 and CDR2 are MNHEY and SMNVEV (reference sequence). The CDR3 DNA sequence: TGTGCCAGCAGTTTAGGATCCGGGGACACTGAAGCTTTCTTT. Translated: CASSLGSGDTEAFF.

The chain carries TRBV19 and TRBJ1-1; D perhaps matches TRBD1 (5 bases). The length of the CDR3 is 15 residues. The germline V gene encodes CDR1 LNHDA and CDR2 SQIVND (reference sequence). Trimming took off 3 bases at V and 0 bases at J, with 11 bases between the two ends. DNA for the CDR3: TGTGCCAGTAGTATTTGGACAAACATGAACACTGAAGCTTTCTTT. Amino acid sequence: CASSIWTNMNTEAFF.

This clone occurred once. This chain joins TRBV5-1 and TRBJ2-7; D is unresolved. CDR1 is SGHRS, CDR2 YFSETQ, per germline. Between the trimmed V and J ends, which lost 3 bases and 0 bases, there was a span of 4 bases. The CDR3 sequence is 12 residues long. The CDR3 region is CASSSSSYEQYF. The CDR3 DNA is TGCGCCAGCAGCTCATCCTCCTACGAGCAGTACTTC.

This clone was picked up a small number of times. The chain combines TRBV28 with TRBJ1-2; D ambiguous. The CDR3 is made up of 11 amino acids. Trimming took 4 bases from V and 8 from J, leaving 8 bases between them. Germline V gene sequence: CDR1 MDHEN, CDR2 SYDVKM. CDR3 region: CASSSPRGYTF. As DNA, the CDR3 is TGTGCCAGCAGTTCCCCTCGCGGCTACACCTTC.

The DNA for the CDR3 is TGTGCCAGCAGCTATTCGGGCCTGAAAGAGACCCAGTACTTC. Encoded protein: CASSYSGLKETQYF. The chain recombines TRBV7-2 with TRBJ2-5; D gene ambiguous. CDR1 is SGHTA, CDR2 FQGNSA, per germline. Trimming pared 4 bases from V and 3 bases from J, leaving 12 bases between. CDR3 size: 14 residues.

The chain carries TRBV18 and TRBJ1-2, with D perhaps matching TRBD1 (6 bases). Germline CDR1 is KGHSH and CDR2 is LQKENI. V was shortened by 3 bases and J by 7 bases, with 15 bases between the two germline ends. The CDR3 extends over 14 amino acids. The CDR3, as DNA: TGTGCCAGCTCACCGAAGACAGGTCCGTTTGGCTACACCTTC. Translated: CASSPKTGPFGYTF. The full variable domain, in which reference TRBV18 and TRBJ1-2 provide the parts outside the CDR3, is NAGVMQNPRHLVRRRGQEARLRCSPMKGHSHVYWYRQLPEEGLKFMVYLQKENIIDESGMPKERFSAEFPKEGPSILRIQQVVRGDSAAYFCASSPKTGPFGYTFGSGTRLTVV.

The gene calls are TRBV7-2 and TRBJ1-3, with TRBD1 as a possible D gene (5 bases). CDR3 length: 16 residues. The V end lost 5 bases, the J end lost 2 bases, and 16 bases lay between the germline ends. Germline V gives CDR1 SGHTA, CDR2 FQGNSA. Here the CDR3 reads CASSPEQVDTGNTIYF. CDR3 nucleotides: TGTGCCAGCAGCCCCGAACAGGTGGATACTGGAAACACCATATATTTT. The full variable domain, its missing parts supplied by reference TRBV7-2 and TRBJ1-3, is GAGVSQSPSNKVTEKGKDVELRCDPISGHTALYWYRQSLGQGLEFLIYFQGNSAPDKSGLPSDRFSAERTGGSVSTLTIQRTQQEDSAVYLCASSPEQVDTGNTIYFGEGSWLTVV.

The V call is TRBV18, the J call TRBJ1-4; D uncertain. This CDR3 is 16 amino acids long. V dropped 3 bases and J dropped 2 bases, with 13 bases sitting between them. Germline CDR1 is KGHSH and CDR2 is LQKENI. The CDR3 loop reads CASSPLMRTTNEKLFF. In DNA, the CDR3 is TGTGCCAGCTCACCTTTAATGAGGACGACTAATGAAAAACTGTTTTTT.

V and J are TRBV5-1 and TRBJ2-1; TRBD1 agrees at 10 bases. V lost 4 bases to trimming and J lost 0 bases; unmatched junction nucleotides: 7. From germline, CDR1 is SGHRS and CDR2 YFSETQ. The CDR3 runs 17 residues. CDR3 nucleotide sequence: TGCGCCAGCAGCCCAGGGACAGGGGCAAGCTCCTACAATGAGCAGTTCTTC. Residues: CASSPGTGASSYNEQFF.